This T cell receptor beta chain stems from a study of blood T cells in healthy people across ages. Study-wide context: T cells yielded about one barcoded beta molecule per two cells through template switching.

For this clonotype: Its antigen is unknown.

Then a second PCR, running roughly 7 to 11 cycles, was carried out with a sample-barcoded 5' primer and a J-beta primer mix. MiXCR was run by TCRdb on the 5' RACE reads, yielding one entry per CDR3 protein. The table shows roughly 2 million distinct CDR3 sequences, with about 50% occurring only once. The germline V gene encodes CDR1 MDHEN and CDR2 SYDVKM. The CDR3 runs 14 residues. The V end lost 6 bases, the J end lost 4 bases, and 14 bases lay between the germline ends. Study-level findings and limits: Versus aged donors, long-lived donors had higher diversity and more naive CD4+ cells. Any conclusive comparison of naive versus antigen-experienced cells was prevented by using unsorted PBMCs. Across the age range, TCR beta diversity per million T cells fell in a roughly linear way.

The chain uses TRBV28 and TRBJ2-3, with D possibly being TRBD2 (6 bases). The TCR sequence derives from a woman between 35 and 50 years old in good health. The sample consisted of blood. The CDR3 region is CASRDAGYADTQYF. The CDR3 DNA reads TGTGCCAGCAGGGATGCGGGGTACGCAGATACGCAGTATTTT.